This passage covers 18 T cell receptor beta chains from one sample sequenced in a study of identical twins. TCRdb used MiXCR to reprocess the 5' RACE reads, holding one entry per CDR3 protein. In the table there are 420,000 or so distinct CDR3 sequences, less than 20% of which are singletons. Material for sequencing was naive T cells sorted from blood. The receptors come from a man aged 50-60 years in good health.

This clonotype was counted many times. The rearrangement links TRBV10-3 to TRBJ2-2, with 8 bases that match TRBD1. Germline CDR1 and CDR2: ENHRY and SYGVKD. The V segment lost 0 bases and the J segment 5 bases; nucleotides outside the gene matches: 8. This CDR3 is built from 17 residues. CDR3 bases: TGTGCCATCAGTGAGTCGCAGGGGCAGGGGGCGACCGGGGAGCTGTTTTTT. This encodes CAISESQGQGATGELFF.

This clonotype was recorded a few times. The J gene is TRBJ2-1, the V gene TRBV12-3 or TRBV12-4; possibly TRBD1 for D (6 bases). There are 15 residues in the CDR3. V was pared by 1 base and J by 5 bases, with 12 bases between. The CDR3 here is CASSLGGRLNNEQFF. The CDR3 DNA reads TGTGCCAGCAGTTTAGGGGGGCGGCTTAACAATGAGCAGTTCTTC.

The J gene is TRBJ2-5, the V gene TRBV12-3 or TRBV12-4; 10 bases are a match to TRBD2. There are 15 residues in the CDR3. V trimming: 3 bases; J trimming: 5 bases; junction bases outside the gene matches: 6. The CDR3 DNA is TGTGCCAGCAGTTTTTCAGCGGGAGGGCCGGAGACCCAGTACTTC. Amino acids: CASSFSAGGPETQYF.

This clonotype occurred a few times. The CDR3 is CATSTDPDPKTQYF. The CDR3 DNA is TGTGCCACCAGCACCGACCCGGACCCCAAGACCCAGTACTTC. The chain links TRBV15 to TRBJ2-5; the D is unclear. Germline lookup yields CDR1 LNHNV and CDR2 YYDKDF (reference sequence). Trimming took off 4 bases at V and 6 bases at J, with 15 bases between the two ends. The CDR3 runs to 14 residues.

This clonotype showed up just a few times. The chain uses TRBV3-1 and TRBJ2-5, with 9 bases lining up with TRBD1. The V and J ends lost 0 bases and 3 bases, in that order; junction bases with no gene match: 5. Germline assignment: CDR1 LGHDT and CDR2 YNNKEL (reference sequence). CDR3 size: 16 residues. The CDR3 is CASSQELGQGEETQYF. The CDR3 DNA reads as TGTGCCAGCAGCCAAGAATTGGGACAGGGTGAAGAGACCCAGTACTTC.

The table lists this clonotype with a few counts. The chain combines TRBV5-1 with TRBJ1-1, with no clear D. This CDR3 is built from 17 residues. Germline loops: CDR1 SGHRS, CDR2 YFSETQ. With 3 bases removed from V and 1 base from J, the gap between germline ends came to 19 bases. The chain's CDR3 is CASSSPDREGPNTEAFF. CDR3 in DNA: TGCGCCAGCAGCTCCCCGGACCGTGAAGGGCCGAACACTGAAGCTTTCTTT.

This clonotype was picked up many times. The J gene is TRBJ1-4, the V gene TRBV20-1, with no clear D. Germline V gives CDR1 DFQATT, CDR2 SNEGSKA (reference sequence). The CDR3 consists of 14 residues. V gave up 1 base and J gave up 0 bases, with 6 bases separating them. The CDR3 reads CSARAPATNEKLFF. The CDR3 bases are TGCAGTGCTAGAGCCCCTGCAACTAATGAAAAACTGTTTTTT.

In this sample, this clonotype turned up many times. For the CDR3, the DNA is TGTGCCAGCAGCCCGGAACCACTAGCGGGCTACGAGCAGTACTTC. Translating gives CASSPEPLAGYEQYF. The chain carries TRBV7-2 and TRBJ2-7, with 9 bases identical to TRBD2. There are 15 residues in the CDR3. The ends lost 5 bases at V and 3 bases at J; junction bases unmatched: 8. Germline assignment: CDR1 SGHTA and CDR2 FQGNSA. Together with reference TRBV7-2 and TRBJ2-7, the CDR3 gives the full variable domain: GAGVSQSPSNKVTEKGKDVELRCDPISGHTALYWYRQSLGQGLEFLIYFQGNSAPDKSGLPSDRFSAERTGGSVSTLTIQRTQQEDSAVYLCASSPEPLAGYEQYFGPGTRLTVT.

J is TRBJ1-6 and V is TRBV4-3; D is perhaps TRBD1 (5 bases). CDR3 length: 16 amino acids. Per the germline V gene, CDR1 is LGHNA and CDR2 is YSLEER. V was pared by 3 bases and J by 7 bases, with 16 bases between. This CDR3 reads CASSQETTDGNSPLHF. The CDR3 DNA follows: TGCGCCAGCAGCCAGGAAACGACAGACGGGAATTCACCCCTCCACTTT.

This clonotype was detected only a few times. V gene TRBV12-3 or TRBV12-4 combines with J gene TRBJ1-5; D perhaps matches TRBD1 (6 bases). The CDR3 sequence is 13 residues long. Trimming pared 7 bases from V and 7 bases from J, leaving 14 bases between. The CDR3 DNA sequence: TGTGCCAGCAAGGGGCAGGGGCGGCAGCCCCAGCATTTT. Protein product: CASKGQGRQPQHF.

The chain joins TRBV3-1 to TRBJ2-1; the D gene could be TRBD1 or TRBD2 (5 bases each). Germline loops: CDR1 LGHDT, CDR2 YNNKEL (reference sequence). The CDR3 runs to 13 residues. Trimming removed 3 bases from V and 9 bases from J, with 12 bases in between. CDR3 loop: CASSHLMGVEQFF. In DNA, the CDR3 is TGTGCCAGCAGCCACCTGATGGGGGTTGAGCAGTTCTTC.

This clonotype was seen a handful of times. The V and J genes are TRBV21-1 and TRBJ2-1. TRBV21-1 is listed as a pseudogene. This CDR3 contains 16 residues. The CDR3 is CASSKDVGGSYNEQFF. The CDR3 DNA sequence: TGTGCCAGCAGCAAAGATGTCGGGGGCTCCTACAATGAGCAGTTCTTC.

In its sample, this clonotype was seen many times. This sequence joins TRBV7-2 and TRBJ2-4; D gene unclear. Germline CDR1 reads SGHTA; CDR2 reads FQGNSA. The CDR3 is 17 amino acids. With 1 base removed from V and 2 bases from J, the gap between germline ends came to 15 bases. The CDR3 here is CASSLVILPRTKNIQYF. The CDR3 coding sequence is TGTGCCAGCAGCTTAGTCATCCTCCCCAGGACCAAAAACATTCAGTACTTC.

J is TRBJ2-7 and V is TRBV27; D ambiguous. Germline V CDR1 and CDR2: MNHEY, SMNVEV (reference sequence). The CDR3 has 15 residues. Trimming cost V 5 bases and J 5 bases, with 19 bases left between them. CDR3 protein: CASSPSYAARDEQYF. The CDR3 DNA sequence: TGTGCCAGCAGTCCCTCGTACGCCGCTCGGGACGAGCAGTACTTC.

The V gene is TRBV11-2, the J gene TRBJ2-1; D not certain. CDR1 and CDR2 from the germline V gene are SGHAT and FQNNGV. The CDR3 has 14 amino acids. V lost 6 bases and J lost 10, with 19 bases in between. CDR3 sequence reads: CASRSLAKPREQFF. For the CDR3, the DNA is TGTGCCAGCAGATCACTGGCGAAGCCGCGAGAGCAGTTCTTC.

This clonotype was counted between two and nine times. This chain links TRBV5-4 with TRBJ2-7; D uncertain. The CDR3 extends over 15 amino acids. Germline V gene sequence: CDR1 SGHNT, CDR2 YYREEE (reference sequence). V gave up 4 bases and J gave up 3 bases, with 17 bases separating them. The DNA for the CDR3 is TGTGCCAGCAGCCGCCGCACAGAAAAATTCTACGAGCAGTACTTC. It encodes CASSRRTEKFYEQYF.

V usage is TRBV9 and J usage is TRBJ1-5; 7 bases align to TRBD1. CDR3 size: 14 residues. J gave up 6 bases and V 4 bases, and 7 bases lay outside the gene matches. Germline values: CDR1 SGDLS, CDR2 YYNGEE. This CDR3 reads CASSPGGGPQPQHF. For the CDR3, the DNA is TGTGCCAGCAGCCCAGGGGGGGGCCCTCAGCCCCAGCATTTT.

Notes on this clonotype: The germline gene is not matched at one end of the junction; a read error may be the cause. The chain links TRBV20-1 to TRBJ2-7; 8 bases line up with TRBD1. The CDR3 covers 14 residues. In germline, CDR1 is DFQATT, CDR2 SNEGSKA (reference sequence). In nucleotides, the CDR3 is TGCAGTGCTAGGACGGACAGGGTTCGATACGGGCAGTACTTC. Its protein product is CSARTDRVRYGQYF.